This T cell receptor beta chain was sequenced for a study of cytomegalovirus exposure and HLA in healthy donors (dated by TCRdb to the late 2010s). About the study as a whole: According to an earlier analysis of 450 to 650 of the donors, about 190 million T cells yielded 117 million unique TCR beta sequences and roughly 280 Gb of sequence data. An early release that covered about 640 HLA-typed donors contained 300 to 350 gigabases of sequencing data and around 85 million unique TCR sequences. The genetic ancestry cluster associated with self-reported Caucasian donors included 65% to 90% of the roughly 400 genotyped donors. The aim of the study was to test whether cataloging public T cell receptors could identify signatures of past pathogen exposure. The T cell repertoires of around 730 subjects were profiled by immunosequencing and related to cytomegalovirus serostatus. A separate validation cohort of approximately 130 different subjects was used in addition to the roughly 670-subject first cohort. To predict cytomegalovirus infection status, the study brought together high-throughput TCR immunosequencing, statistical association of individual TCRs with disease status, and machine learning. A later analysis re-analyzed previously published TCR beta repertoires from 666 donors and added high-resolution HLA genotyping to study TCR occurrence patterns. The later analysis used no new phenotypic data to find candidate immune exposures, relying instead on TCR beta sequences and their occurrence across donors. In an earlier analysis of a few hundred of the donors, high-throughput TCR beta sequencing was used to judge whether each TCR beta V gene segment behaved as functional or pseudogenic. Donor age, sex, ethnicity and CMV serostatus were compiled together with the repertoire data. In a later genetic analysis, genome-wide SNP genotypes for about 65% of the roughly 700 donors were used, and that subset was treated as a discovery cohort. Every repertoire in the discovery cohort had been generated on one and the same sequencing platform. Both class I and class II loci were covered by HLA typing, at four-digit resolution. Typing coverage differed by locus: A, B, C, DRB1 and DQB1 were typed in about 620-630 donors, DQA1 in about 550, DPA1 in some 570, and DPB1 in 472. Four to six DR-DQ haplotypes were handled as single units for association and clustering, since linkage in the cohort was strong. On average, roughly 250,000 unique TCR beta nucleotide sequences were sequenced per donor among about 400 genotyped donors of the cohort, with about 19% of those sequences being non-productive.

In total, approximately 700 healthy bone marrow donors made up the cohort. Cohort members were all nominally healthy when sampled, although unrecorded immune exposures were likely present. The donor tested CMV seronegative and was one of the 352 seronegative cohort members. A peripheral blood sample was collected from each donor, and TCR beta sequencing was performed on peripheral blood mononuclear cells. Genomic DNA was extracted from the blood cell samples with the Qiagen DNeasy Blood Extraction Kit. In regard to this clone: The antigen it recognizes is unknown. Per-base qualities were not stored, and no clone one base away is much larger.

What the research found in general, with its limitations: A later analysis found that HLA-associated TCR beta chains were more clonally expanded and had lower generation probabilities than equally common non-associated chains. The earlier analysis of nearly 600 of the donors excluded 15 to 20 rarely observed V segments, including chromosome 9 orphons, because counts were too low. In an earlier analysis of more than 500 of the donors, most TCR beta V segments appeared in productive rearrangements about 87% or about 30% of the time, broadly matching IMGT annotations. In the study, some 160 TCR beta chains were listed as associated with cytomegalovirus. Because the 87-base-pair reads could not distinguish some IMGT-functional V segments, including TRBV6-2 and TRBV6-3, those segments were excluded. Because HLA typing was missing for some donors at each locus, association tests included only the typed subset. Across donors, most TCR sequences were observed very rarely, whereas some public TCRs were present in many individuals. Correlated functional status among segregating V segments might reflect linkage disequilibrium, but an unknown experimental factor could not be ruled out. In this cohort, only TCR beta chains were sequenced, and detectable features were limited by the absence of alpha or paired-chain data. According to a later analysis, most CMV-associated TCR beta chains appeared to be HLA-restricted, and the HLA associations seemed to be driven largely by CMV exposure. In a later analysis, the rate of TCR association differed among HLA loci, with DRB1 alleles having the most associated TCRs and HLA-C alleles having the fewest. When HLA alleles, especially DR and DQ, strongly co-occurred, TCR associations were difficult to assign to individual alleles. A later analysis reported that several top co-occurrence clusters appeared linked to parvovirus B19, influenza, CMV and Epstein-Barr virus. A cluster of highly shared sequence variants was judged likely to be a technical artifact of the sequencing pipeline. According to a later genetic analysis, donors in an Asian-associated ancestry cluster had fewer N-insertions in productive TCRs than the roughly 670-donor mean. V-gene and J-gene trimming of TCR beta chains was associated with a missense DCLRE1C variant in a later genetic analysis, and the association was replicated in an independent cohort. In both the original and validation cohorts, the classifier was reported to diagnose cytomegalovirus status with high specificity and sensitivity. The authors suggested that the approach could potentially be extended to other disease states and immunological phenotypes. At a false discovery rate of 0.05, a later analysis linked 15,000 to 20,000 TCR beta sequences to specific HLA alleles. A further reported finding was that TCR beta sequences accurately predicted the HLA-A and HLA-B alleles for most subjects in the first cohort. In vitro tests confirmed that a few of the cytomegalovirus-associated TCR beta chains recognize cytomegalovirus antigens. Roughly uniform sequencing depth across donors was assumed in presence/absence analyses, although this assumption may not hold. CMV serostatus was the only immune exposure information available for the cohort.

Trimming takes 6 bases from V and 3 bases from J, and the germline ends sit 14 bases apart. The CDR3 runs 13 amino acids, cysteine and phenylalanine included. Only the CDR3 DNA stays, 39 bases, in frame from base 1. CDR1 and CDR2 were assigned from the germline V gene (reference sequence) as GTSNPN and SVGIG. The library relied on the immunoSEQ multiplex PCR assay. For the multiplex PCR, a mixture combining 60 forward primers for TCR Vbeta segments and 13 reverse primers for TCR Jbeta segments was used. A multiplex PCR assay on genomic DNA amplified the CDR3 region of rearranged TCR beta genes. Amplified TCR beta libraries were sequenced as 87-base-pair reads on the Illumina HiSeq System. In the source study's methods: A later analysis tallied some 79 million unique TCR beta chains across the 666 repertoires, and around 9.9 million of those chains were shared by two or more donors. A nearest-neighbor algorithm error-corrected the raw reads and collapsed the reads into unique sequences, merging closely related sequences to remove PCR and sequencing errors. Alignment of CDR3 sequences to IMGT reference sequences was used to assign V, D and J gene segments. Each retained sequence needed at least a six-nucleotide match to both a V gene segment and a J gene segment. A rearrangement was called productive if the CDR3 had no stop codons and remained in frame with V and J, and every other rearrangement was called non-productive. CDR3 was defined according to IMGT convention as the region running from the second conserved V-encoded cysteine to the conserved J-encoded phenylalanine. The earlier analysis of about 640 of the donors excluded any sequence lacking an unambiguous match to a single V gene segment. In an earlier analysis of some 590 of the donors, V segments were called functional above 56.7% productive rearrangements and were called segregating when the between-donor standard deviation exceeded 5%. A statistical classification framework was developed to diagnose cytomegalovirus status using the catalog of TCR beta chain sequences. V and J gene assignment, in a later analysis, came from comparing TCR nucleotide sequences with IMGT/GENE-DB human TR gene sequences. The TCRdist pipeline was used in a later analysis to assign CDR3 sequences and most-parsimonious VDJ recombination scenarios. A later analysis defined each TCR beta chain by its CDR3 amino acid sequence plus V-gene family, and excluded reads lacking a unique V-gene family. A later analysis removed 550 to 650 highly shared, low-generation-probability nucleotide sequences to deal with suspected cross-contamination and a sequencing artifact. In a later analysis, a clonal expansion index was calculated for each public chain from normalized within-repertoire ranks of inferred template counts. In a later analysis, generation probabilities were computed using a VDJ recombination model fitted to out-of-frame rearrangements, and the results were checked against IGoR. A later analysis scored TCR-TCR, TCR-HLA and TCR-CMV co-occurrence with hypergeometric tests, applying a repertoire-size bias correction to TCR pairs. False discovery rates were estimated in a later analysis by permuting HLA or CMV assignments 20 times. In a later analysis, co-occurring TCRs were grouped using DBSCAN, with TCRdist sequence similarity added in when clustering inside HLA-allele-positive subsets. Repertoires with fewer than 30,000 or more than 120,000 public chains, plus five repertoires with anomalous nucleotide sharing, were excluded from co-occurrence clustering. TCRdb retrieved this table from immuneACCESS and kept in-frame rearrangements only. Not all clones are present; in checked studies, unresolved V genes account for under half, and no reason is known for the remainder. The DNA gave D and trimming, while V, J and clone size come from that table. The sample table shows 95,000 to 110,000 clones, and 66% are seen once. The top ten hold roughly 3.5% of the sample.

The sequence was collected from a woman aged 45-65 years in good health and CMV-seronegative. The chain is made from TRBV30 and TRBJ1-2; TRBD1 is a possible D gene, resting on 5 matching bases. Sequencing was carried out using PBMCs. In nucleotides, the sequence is TGTGCCTGTGACAGACAGACTTACTATGGCTACACCTTC. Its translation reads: CACDRQTYYGYTF.